A single sample gave rise to the 15 T cell receptor beta chains below, sequenced in a study of T-cell memory formation after mild COVID-19. TCRdb fed the 5' RACE reads into MiXCR, producing one record per CDR3 protein. Of roughly 310,000 distinct CDR3 sequences listed, more than 15% are singletons. The sequenced material came from PBMCs or a T cell subset sorted from them (not recorded which). These receptors were taken from a man between 18 and 29 years old who had mild COVID-19 (a few samples of this study predate the infection). Cell type and time point are not known.

The chain employs TRBV10-2 and TRBJ1-2; D unclear. The CDR3 runs to 16 residues. Trimming stripped 4 bases from V and 4 bases from J, with 19 bases between. Looked up from germline, CDR1 is WSHSY and CDR2 is SAAADI. The CDR3 DNA follows: TGCGCCAGCAGTGTAACAACAACAGACCACTTCTATGGCTACACCTTC. It encodes CASSVTTTDHFYGYTF.

The CDR3 DNA reads as TGTGCCAGCAGCTTGAGATGGCTTAGGGACACTGAAGCTTTCTTT. It translates to CASSLRWLRDTEAFF. The genes are TRBV5-5 and TRBJ1-1; D remains ambiguous. The CDR3 consists of 15 residues. Trimming removed 1 base from V and 3 bases from J, with 13 bases in between. The germline CDR1 and CDR2 sequences are SGHKS and YYEKEE (reference sequence).

This clonotype was seen at least ten times. CDR3 nucleotides: TGCGCCAGCAGCCAAGAGGTTCCGGTCTCCAACGGGGGGGGAGAGACCCAGTACTTC. Protein: CASSQEVPVSNGGGETQYF. J is TRBJ2-5 and V is TRBV4-3; 8 bases are a match to TRBD2. This CDR3 has 19 amino acids. The V gene's germline CDR1 is LGHNA and CDR2 YSLEER. V was pared by 0 bases and J by 4 bases, with 16 bases of the junction left unmatched.

This clonotype was recorded many times. CDR3 sequence: CSASFESSGWETQYF. As DNA, the CDR3 is TGCAGTGCTAGCTTCGAATCTAGCGGGTGGGAGACCCAGTACTTC. V gene TRBV20-1 combines with J gene TRBJ2-5; 8 bases are a match to TRBD2. Germline V gene lookup returns CDR1 DFQATT and CDR2 SNEGSKA (reference sequence). The CDR3 runs to 15 residues. The V gene end was trimmed by 3 bases and the J gene end by 5 bases; junction bases not matched to a gene: 11.

The sample holds a few counts of this clonotype. This sequence joins TRBV12-3 or TRBV12-4 and TRBJ1-2, with 7 bases aligning to TRBD1. With 5 bases clipped from V and 7 bases from J, the junction kept 13 bases outside the gene matches. This CDR3 is 15 amino acids long. The DNA of the CDR3 is TGTGCCAGCAGTCCTTCCGGGACAGCAACTATTGGCTACACCTTC. Its translation is CASSPSGTATIGYTF.

This rearrangement joins TRBV4-3 to TRBJ2-7, with D unresolved. Germline V CDR1 and CDR2: LGHNA, YSLEER. Trimming took 4 bases from V and 1 from J, leaving 23 bases between them. This CDR3 region has 18 residues. CDR3 residues: CASSPNSLRVNPSYEQYF. CDR3 coding DNA: TGCGCCAGCAGCCCGAACAGCCTCCGGGTTAACCCTTCCTACGAGCAGTACTTC.

This rearrangement joins TRBV25-1 to TRBJ1-4, with no clear D. Trimming took off 6 bases at V and 5 bases at J, with 10 bases between the two ends. CDR3 length: 13 residues. The germline V gene encodes CDR1 MGHDK and CDR2 SYGVNS. The CDR3 loop is CASRGIWNEKLFF. The CDR3 bases are TGTGCCAGCAGAGGAATATGGAATGAAAAACTGTTTTTT.

The sample holds a few counts of this clonotype. The J gene is TRBJ2-6, the V gene TRBV10-3; D is perhaps TRBD2 (6 bases). Germline CDR1 ENHRY, CDR2 SYGVKD. This CDR3 region has 14 residues. V shed 0 bases and J shed 10 bases, with 10 bases lying between them. The CDR3 here is CAISESRGTNVLTF. CDR3 bases: TGTGCCATCAGTGAGTCGCGGGGAACTAACGTCCTGACTTTC.

Written as DNA, the CDR3 is TGTGCCAGCAGAGCCGGGACAGCCCTTCCCTACGAGCAGTACGTC. This codes for CASRAGTALPYEQYV. The V gene is TRBV2, the J gene TRBJ2-7, with TRBD1 matching 7 bases. V lost 6 bases, J lost 2 bases, and 10 bases stayed unmatched. There are 15 residues in the CDR3. Per the germline V gene, CDR1 is SNHLY and CDR2 is FYNNEI.

The chain joins TRBV29-1 to TRBJ1-2, with D possibly TRBD1 on 6 matching bases. Trimming shortened V by 4 bases and J by 4 bases, and 25 bases separated the two germline ends. The germline CDR1 and CDR2 sequences are SQVTM and ANQGSEA. The CDR3 covers 17 residues. The CDR3 sequence is CSVVAGPPGHLIYGYTF. The CDR3 DNA reads as TGCAGCGTTGTAGCGGGGCCCCCGGGACACCTAATCTATGGCTACACCTTC. The full variable domain, completed using reference TRBV29-1 and TRBJ1-2, is SAVISQKPSRDICQRGTSLTIQCQVDSQVTMMFWYRQQPGQSLTLIATANQGSEATYESGFVIDKFPISRPNLTFSTLTVSNMSPEDSSIYLCSVVAGPPGHLIYGYTFGSGTRLTVV.

This chain links TRBV7-2 with TRBJ2-5; TRBD1 aligns across 10 bases. Germline V gives CDR1 SGHTA, CDR2 FQGNSA. This CDR3 has 15 residues. With 4 bases clipped from V and 8 bases from J, the junction kept 10 bases outside the gene matches. CDR3 loop: CASSSPGTGEKTQYF. In nucleotides, the CDR3 is TGTGCCAGCAGCTCTCCCGGGACAGGGGAAAAAACCCAGTACTTC.

This clonotype was recorded a few times. The chain links TRBV24-1 to TRBJ2-3, with D unresolved. V lost 2 bases and J lost 0, with 8 bases in between. CDR1 is KGHDR, CDR2 SFDVKD, per germline. The CDR3 has 15 amino acids. In DNA form, the CDR3 reads TGTGCCACCAGTGATTCTCCAGGTAGCACAGATACGCAGTATTTT. Its translation: CATSDSPGSTDTQYF.

The table lists this clonotype with a few counts. The chain couples TRBV27 to TRBJ2-7; the D call may be TRBD1 or TRBD2 (5 bases each). V shed 6 bases and J shed 0 bases, with 9 bases lying between them. Germline CDR1 is MNHEY and CDR2 is SMNVEV (reference sequence). The CDR3 sequence is 13 residues long. CDR3 DNA: TGTGCCAGCAGCTGGGGGACCTCCTACGAGCAGTACTTC. It codes for CASSWGTSYEQYF.

This chain joins TRBV6-2 or TRBV6-3 and TRBJ2-5; D uncertain. The CDR3 is made up of 12 amino acids. Germline V gives CDR1 MNHEY, CDR2 SVGEGT. V lost 5 bases and J 5 bases, leaving 9 bases between the germline ends. CDR3 DNA: TGTGCCAGCAGTCCCCCCAGGGAGACCCAGTACTTC. Translating gives CASSPPRETQYF.

This clonotype was seen more than once but under ten times. The J gene is TRBJ1-5, the V gene TRBV3-1; 10 positions agree with TRBD1. The CDR3 extends over 14 amino acids. CDR1 LGHDT and CDR2 YNNKEL come from the germline V gene (reference sequence). V gave up 5 bases and J gave up 4 bases; unmatched junction bases: 2. In DNA form, the CDR3 reads TGTGCCAGCAGCGGGACAGGGGAGAATCAGCCCCAGCATTTT. Protein product: CASSGTGENQPQHF.